The 3 T cell receptor beta chains below were found in one sample sequenced in a study of cytomegalovirus exposure and HLA in healthy donors. PCR amplification relied on 60 Vbeta primers (plus 13 Jbeta primers). Sequenced by immunoSEQ multiplex PCR; TCRdb stores in-frame clones only, minus some. The sample contains just under 150,000 clones, roughly 80% of which appear only once. Sequenced input: PBMCs. The source of these receptors is a woman aged 25 to 45 in good health and CMV-seronegative.

The V and J genes are TRBV7-2 and TRBJ1-4; TRBD1 matches at 7 bases. Germline CDR1 is SGHTA and CDR2 is FQGNSA. The length of the CDR3 is 14 residues. Losses at the gene ends were 5 bases for V and 7 bases for J; bases not matched to a gene: 7. The CDR3 DNA reads as TGTGCCAGCAGCAAGACAGGGATGCGTGAAAAACTGTTTTTT. Translated: CASSKTGMREKLFF. The complete variable domain, with remaining parts taken from reference TRBV7-2 and TRBJ1-4, reads GAGVSQSPSNKVTEKGKDVELRCDPISGHTALYWYRQSLGQGLEFLIYFQGNSAPDKSGLPSDRFSAERTGGSVSTLTIQRTQQEDSAVYLCASSKTGMREKLFFGSGTQLSVL.

This chain connects TRBV10-3 to TRBJ2-5; 7 positions match TRBD1. The CDR3 totals 13 residues. The V segment lost 4 bases and the J segment 6 bases; nucleotides outside the gene matches: 5. CDR1 ENHRY and CDR2 SYGVKD come from the germline V gene. The CDR3 region is CAISGQGDQTQYF. DNA of the CDR3: TGTGCCATCAGTGGGCAGGGGGATCAGACCCAGTACTTC.

V and J are TRBV9 and TRBJ1-2, with D uncertain. This CDR3 is built from 14 residues. V was clipped by 0 bases and J by 1 base, with 7 bases between them. Germline V lookup: CDR1 SGDLS, CDR2 YYNGEE. The CDR3: CASSVESDNYGYTF. CDR3 DNA sequence: TGTGCCAGCAGCGTAGAATCAGATAACTATGGCTACACCTTC.